This is a list of T cell receptor beta chains from one sample in a study of shared clonotypes between healthy human individuals. Method: immunoSEQ multiplex PCR; TCRdb's copy keeps in-frame clones and lacks some. In the table there are about 1.9 million clones, just over 90% of which are singletons. The sample consisted of naive CD8+ T cells from PBMCs. The source is a young man in good health. Some clones in this sample may be carry-over from other donors' samples. CDR3s include the opening cysteine and the closing phenylalanine or tryptophan.

TRBV7-8	TRBJ2-1	CASWNPGREIPNEQFF
TRBV10-2	TRBJ1-5	CASSAAIRGWQPQHF
TRBV29-1	TRBJ1-2	CSVVGVEGDLNYGYTF
TRBV7-6	TRBJ2-2	CASSLQGHTGELFF
TRBV2	TRBJ1-5	CASSEHGQPQHF
TRBV19	TRBJ2-2	CASFGTSGKHTGELFF
TRBV27	TRBJ2-7	CASSYRTGSEQYF
TRBV19	TRBJ2-7	CASSYTSGEAYEQYF
TRBV19	TRBJ1-1	CASSVGTGTEAFF
TRBV5-1	TRBJ2-3	CASSLWITSTTDTQYF
TRBV27	TRBJ2-2	CASSLRGSSGELFF
TRBV19	TRBJ2-2	CASSPQGPGELFF
TRBV9	TRBJ2-1	CASSTRSGRAANEQFF
TRBV28	TRBJ2-7	CASRGGRADEQYF
TRBV9	TRBJ2-7	CASSPPGSGIYEQYF
TRBV5-5	TRBJ2-7	CASSPGLGSEQYF
TRBV6-5	TRBJ2-7	CASRKTGESSYEQYF
TRBV7-9	TRBJ2-7	CASSLVGLRNEQYF
TRBV9	TRBJ2-1	CASSVEGREQFF
TRBV19	TRBJ1-5	CASNPLAGYQPQHF
TRBV27	TRBJ2-1	CASSLGTGLHEQFF
TRBV19	TRBJ1-1	CASSVTGSTEAFF
TRBV7-9	TRBJ2-1	CASSAREHNEQFF
TRBV27	TRBJ2-7	CASSLWTSGEVYF
TRBV18	TRBJ1-1	CASSPIDMNTEAFF
TRBV27	TRBJ2-3	CASSLSVSGLAGFSSTDTQYF
TRBV9	TRBJ2-2	CASSVGSGVGQNTGELFF
TRBV15	TRBJ1-2	CATSTLMGGRSYGYTF
TRBV27	TRBJ2-4	CASSLSPYRDRGRDKNIQYF
TRBV27	TRBJ1-5	CASSPGPGSGNQPQHF
TRBV11-2	TRBJ2-1	CASSLVSGSYHEQFF
TRBV27	TRBJ2-1	CASSPLLAGGYNEQFF
TRBV7-8	TRBJ2-1	CASSLAGGLTNNEQFF
TRBV27	TRBJ2-7	CASSPGPIAYEQYF
TRBV18	TRBJ2-3	CASSPSGGADTQYF
TRBV9	TRBJ1-1	CASSPTGGTEAFF
TRBV4-1	TRBJ2-1	CASSRRVAGGFYNEQFF
TRBV18	TRBJ2-1	CATQVAGAPYNEQFF
TRBV11-2	TRBJ1-2	CASSLGAIANYGYTF
TRBV10-3	TRBJ2-1	CAISLLNGDPSYNEQFF
TRBV4-2	TRBJ2-7	CASSPTRGDSYEQYF
TRBV5-1	TRBJ1-3	CASSRDRGTGNTIYF
TRBV4-2	TRBJ2-2	CASSHPTSGGSGELFF
TRBV6-5	TRBJ2-7	CASSLLETDYEQYF
TRBV5-1	TRBJ2-7	CASSPWTGGSYEQYF
TRBV28	TRBJ2-1	CASRLKGWANEQFF
TRBV27	TRBJ2-7	CASSSGLAGLTYEQYF
TRBV7-9	TRBJ2-2	CASSDPGTSGTGELFF
TRBV19	TRBJ2-5	CASSISRGSKETQYF
TRBV18	TRBJ2-1	CASSPDRLADEQFF
TRBV7-3	TRBJ2-7	CASSPTAANEQYF
TRBV27	TRBJ1-5	CANHSSGTPFRSNQPQHF
TRBV28	TRBJ1-2	CASTVTGIHYSGYGYTF
TRBV28	TRBJ2-7	CASSGQATSYEQYF